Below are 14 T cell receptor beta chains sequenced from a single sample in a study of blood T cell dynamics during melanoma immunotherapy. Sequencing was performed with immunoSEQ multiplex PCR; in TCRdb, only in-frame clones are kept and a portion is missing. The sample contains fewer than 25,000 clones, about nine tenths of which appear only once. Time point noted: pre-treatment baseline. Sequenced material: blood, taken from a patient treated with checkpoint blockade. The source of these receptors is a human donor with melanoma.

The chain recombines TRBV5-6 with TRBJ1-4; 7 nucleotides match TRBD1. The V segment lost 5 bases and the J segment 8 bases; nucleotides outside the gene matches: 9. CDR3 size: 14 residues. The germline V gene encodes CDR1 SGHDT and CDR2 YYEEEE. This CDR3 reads CASRKQGKSEKLFF. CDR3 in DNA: TGTGCCAGCAGGAAACAGGGGAAGAGCGAAAAACTGTTTTTT.

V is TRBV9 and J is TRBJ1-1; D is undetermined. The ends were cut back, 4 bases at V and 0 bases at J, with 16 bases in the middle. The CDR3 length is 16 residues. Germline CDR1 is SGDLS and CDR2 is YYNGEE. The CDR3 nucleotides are TGTGCCAGCAGCCCTACCCCCAGTTCTTTGAACACTGAAGCTTTCTTT. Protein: CASSPTPSSLNTEAFF.

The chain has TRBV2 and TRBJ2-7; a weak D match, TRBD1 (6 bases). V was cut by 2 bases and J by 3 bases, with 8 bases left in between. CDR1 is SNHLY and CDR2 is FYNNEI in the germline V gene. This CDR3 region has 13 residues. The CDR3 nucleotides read TGTGCCAGCAGTGAACAGGGGTACTACGAGCAGTACTTC. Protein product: CASSEQGYYEQYF.

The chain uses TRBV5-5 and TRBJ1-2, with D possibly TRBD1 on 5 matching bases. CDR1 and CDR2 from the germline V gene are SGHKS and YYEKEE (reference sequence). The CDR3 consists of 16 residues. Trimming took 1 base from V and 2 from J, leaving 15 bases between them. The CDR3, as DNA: TGTGCCAGCAGCTTGATGTCCGGGGCTGCGAACTATGGCTACACCTTC. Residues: CASSLMSGAANYGYTF.

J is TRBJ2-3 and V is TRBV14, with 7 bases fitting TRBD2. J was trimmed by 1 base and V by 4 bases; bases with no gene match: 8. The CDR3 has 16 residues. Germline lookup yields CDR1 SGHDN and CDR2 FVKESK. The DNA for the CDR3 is TGTGCCAGCAGCCGGGAGGGGAGGTTGGGCACAGATACGCAGTATTTT. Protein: CASSREGRLGTDTQYF.

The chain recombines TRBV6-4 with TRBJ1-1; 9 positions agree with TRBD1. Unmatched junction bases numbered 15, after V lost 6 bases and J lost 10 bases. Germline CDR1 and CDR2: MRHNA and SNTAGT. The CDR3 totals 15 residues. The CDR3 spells CASSPTGGRRTGAFF. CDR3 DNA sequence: TGTGCCAGCAGCCCGACAGGGGGTAGAAGGACAGGAGCTTTCTTT.

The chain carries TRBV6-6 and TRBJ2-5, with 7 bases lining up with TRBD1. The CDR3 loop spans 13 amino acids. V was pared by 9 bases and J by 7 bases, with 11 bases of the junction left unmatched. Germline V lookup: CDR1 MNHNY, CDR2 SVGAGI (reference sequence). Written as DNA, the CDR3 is TGTGCCAGTGGGACAGTCAAGATCGGGACCCAGTACTTC. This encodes CASGTVKIGTQYF.

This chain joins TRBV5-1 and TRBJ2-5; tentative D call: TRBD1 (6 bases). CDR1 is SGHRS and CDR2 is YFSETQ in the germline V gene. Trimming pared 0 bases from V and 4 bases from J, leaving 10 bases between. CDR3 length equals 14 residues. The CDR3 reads CASSLVGGGETQYF. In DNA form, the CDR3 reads TGCGCCAGCAGCTTGGTTGGGGGCGGAGAGACCCAGTACTTC.

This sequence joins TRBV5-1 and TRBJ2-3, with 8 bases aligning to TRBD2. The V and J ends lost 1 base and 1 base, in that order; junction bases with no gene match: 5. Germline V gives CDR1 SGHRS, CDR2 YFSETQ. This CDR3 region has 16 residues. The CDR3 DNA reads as TGCGCCAGCAGCTTGAGAGGAGCGGGGGGCACAGATACGCAGTATTTT. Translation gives CASSLRGAGGTDTQYF.

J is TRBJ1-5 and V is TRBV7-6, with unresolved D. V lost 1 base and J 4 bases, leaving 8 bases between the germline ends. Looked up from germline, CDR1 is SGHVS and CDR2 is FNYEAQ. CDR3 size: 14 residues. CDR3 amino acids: CASSLVDGNQPQHF. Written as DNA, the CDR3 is TGTGCCAGCAGCTTAGTAGATGGGAATCAGCCCCAGCATTTT.

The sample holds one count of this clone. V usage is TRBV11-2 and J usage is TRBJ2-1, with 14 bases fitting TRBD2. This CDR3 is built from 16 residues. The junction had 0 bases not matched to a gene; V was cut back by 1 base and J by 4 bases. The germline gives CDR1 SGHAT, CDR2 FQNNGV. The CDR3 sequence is CASSLGTSGRYNEQFF. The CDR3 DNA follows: TGTGCCAGCAGCTTAGGGACTAGCGGGAGGTACAATGAGCAGTTCTTC.

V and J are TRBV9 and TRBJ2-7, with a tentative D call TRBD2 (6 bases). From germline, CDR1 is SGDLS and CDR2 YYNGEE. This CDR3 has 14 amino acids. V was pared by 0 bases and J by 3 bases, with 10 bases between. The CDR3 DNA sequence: TGTGCCAGCAGCGTAGGAACTAGCCACTACGAGCAGTACTTC. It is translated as CASSVGTSHYEQYF.

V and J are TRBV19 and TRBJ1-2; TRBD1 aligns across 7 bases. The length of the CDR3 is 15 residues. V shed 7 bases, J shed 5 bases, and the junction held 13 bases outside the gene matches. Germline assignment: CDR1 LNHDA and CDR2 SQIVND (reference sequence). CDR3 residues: CASTPLRGGWYGYTF. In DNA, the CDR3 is TGTGCCAGTACCCCTCTCAGGGGGGGGTGGTATGGCTACACCTTC.

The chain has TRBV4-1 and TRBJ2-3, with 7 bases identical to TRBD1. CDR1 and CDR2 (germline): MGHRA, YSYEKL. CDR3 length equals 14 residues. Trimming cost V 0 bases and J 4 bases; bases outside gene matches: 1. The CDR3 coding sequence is TGCGCCAGCAGCCAAGAAGACAGGGCAGATACGCAGTATTTT. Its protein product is CASSQEDRADTQYF.